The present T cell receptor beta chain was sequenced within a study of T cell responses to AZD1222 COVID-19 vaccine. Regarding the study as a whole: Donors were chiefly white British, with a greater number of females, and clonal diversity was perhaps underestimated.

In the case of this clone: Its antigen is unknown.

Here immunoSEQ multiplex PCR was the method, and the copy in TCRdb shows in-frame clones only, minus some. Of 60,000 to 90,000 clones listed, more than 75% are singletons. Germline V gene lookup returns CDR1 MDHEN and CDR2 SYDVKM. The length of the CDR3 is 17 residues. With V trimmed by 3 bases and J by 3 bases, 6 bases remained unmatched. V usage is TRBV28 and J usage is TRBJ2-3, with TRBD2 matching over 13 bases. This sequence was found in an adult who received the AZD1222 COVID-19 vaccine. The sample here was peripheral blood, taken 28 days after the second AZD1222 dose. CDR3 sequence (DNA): TGTGCCAGCAGTTTCGGTGAACTAGCGGGGGGGACAGATACGCAGTATTTT. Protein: CASSFGELAGGTDTQYF.